These T cell receptor beta chains were read from a single sample in a study of response to subunit inactivated influenza vaccine. In TCRdb, the RT-PCR reads were re-called with MiXCR into one record per CDR3 protein. The table records hundreds of thousands of distinct CDR3 sequences, about 14% of them present only once. The specimen comprised PBMCs from blood, sampled approximately 15 days before vaccination. These receptors were obtained from a man aged 50-60 years who received an inactivated influenza vaccine. The CDR3 runs from the conserved cysteine through the conserved F or W. Each record gives: V gene, J gene, CDR3 protein.

V: TRBV3-1
J: TRBJ2-7
CDR3: CASSRDRGKTYEQYF

V: TRBV6-2/TRBV6-3
J: TRBJ1-5
CDR3: CASSYLLGEGGNQPQHF

V: TRBV6-5
J: TRBJ2-7
CDR3: CASSSSKIIHYEQYF

V: TRBV2
J: TRBJ2-1
CDR3: CASSDTGGVSDEQFF

V: TRBV24-1
J: TRBJ1-5
CDR3: CATSDLNSNQPQHF

V: TRBV6-1
J: TRBJ1-2
CDR3: CASADWYGYTF

V: TRBV15
J: TRBJ1-1
CDR3: CATSRDSTGWIGEAFF

V: TRBV2
J: TRBJ2-6
CDR3: CASSVRGAGANVLTF

V: TRBV5-6
J: TRBJ2-7
CDR3: CASSLERLPNEQYF

V: TRBV15
J: TRBJ2-3
CDR3: CATSRDPSVADTQYF

V: TRBV20-1
J: TRBJ2-1
CDR3: CSARVGTSVYNEQFF

V: TRBV29-1
J: TRBJ1-5
CDR3: CSVEEPGQARNQPQHF

V: TRBV28
J: TRBJ2-5
CDR3: CASSLMGHEETQYF

V: TRBV12-3/TRBV12-4
J: TRBJ2-7
CDR3: CASSVTGGINEQYF

V: TRBV7-2
J: TRBJ2-7
CDR3: CASSRGQGNSYEQYF

V: TRBV6-6
J: TRBJ2-7
CDR3: CASRPGQAYEQYF

V: TRBV4-1
J: TRBJ1-2
CDR3: CASSQGQQTNYGYTF

V: TRBV3-1
J: TRBJ1-2
CDR3: CASSPTGELYGYTF

V: TRBV12-3/TRBV12-4
J: TRBJ2-3
CDR3: CASRRLVGTDTQYF

V: TRBV20-1
J: TRBJ2-2
CDR3: CSARYTGELFF

V: TRBV3-1
J: TRBJ2-3
CDR3: CASSETGFRVTDTQYF

V: TRBV5-1
J: TRBJ1-1
CDR3: CASSLNLIANTEAFF